A selection of T cell receptor beta chains follows, all from one sample in a study of blood T cell repertoires in COVID-19. Using immunoSEQ multiplex PCR, the repertoire was profiled, and TCRdb retains in-frame clones only, with some absent. The sample lists over 85,000 clones; roughly 87% were seen once. Source material: peripheral blood. Every receptor here comes from a human donor in a cohort sampled during active COVID-19. The CDR3 runs from the conserved cysteine through the conserved F or W. Fields, in order: clone size, CDR3 length, J gene, D gene, V gene, CDR3 protein, CDR3 DNA. A D gene is named only where the DNA matches it firmly. Size values are once, few and many counts, or a class for expanded clones, and some rows have none.

>once|16|TRBJ2-2|TRBD1|TRBV24-1
CATSESTGGSTGELFF
TGTGCCACCAGTGAATCGACAGGGGGTTCTACCGGGGAGCTGTTTTTT
>-|14|TRBJ1-2|TRBD1|TRBV28
CASSSGTGPIGYTF
TGTGCCAGCAGTTCCGGGACAGGCCCTATCGGCTACACCTTC
>once|15|TRBJ2-3|TRBD1|TRBV6-5
CASSSRDRSTDTQYF
TGTGCCAGCAGCTCCCGGGACAGAAGCACAGATACGCAGTATTTT
>-|15|TRBJ1-2|TRBD1|TRBV9
CASSVSGQSHDGYTF
TGTGCCAGCAGCGTCTCGGGACAGTCACACGATGGCTACACCTTC
>-|15|TRBJ2-3|TRBD1|TRBV7-9
CASRSGQGGTDTQYF
TGTGCCAGCAGGTCAGGACAGGGGGGCACAGATACGCAGTATTTT
>-|12|TRBJ2-7|TRBD1|TRBV11-2
CASSLGQPEQYF
TGTGCCAGCAGCTTGGGACAGCCAGAGCAGTACTTC
>once|16|TRBJ1-1|TRBD1|TRBV27
CASSLRTGGVETEAFF
TGTGCCAGCAGTTTAAGGACAGGGGGCGTAGAGACTGAAGCTTTCTTT
>-|16|TRBJ2-3|TRBD1|TRBV11-3
CASSLGDRVSSDTQYF
TGTGCCAGCAGCTTAGGGGACAGGGTTTCCTCAGATACGCAGTATTTT
>-|16|TRBJ2-5|-|TRBV14
CASSQVSGVGSETQYF
TGTGCCAGCAGCCAAGTGTCGGGAGTAGGCTCAGAGACCCAGTACTTC
>-|16|TRBJ2-7|-|TRBV27
CASSSLGGGISYEQYF
TGTGCCAGCAGTTCCCTTGGTGGCGGGATTTCCTACGAGCAGTACTTC
>few|13|TRBJ1-2|TRBD1|TRBV3-1/TRBV3-2
CASSQGQGWGYTF
TGTGCCAGCAGCCAAGGACAGGGCTGGGGCTACACCTTC
>-|13|TRBJ1-5|-|TRBV6-5
CASSDSRRQPQHF
TGTGCCAGCAGTGACTCCCGGAGGCAGCCCCAGCATTTT
>few|14|TRBJ1-1|TRBD1|TRBV6-5
CASLMDRGRTEAFF
TGTGCCAGCCTAATGGACAGGGGAAGGACTGAAGCTTTCTTT
>-|13|TRBJ1-1|TRBD1|TRBV7-6
CASRDSVNTEAFF
TGTGCCAGCCGGGACAGCGTGAACACTGAAGCTTTCTTT
>-|16|TRBJ1-1|TRBD1|TRBV5-1
CASSSMGDRLNTEAFF
TGCGCCAGCAGCTCCATGGGGGACAGGTTGAACACTGAAGCTTTCTTT
>-|17|TRBJ2-7|-|TRBV24-1
CATRDAKTGMLTHEQYF
TGTGCCACCAGGGATGCCAAAACAGGGATGCTGACCCACGAGCAGTACTTC
>-|14|TRBJ1-3|-|TRBV3-1/TRBV3-2
CASADVAAGNTIYF
TGTGCCAGCGCTGATGTGGCGGCGGGAAACACCATATATTTT
>once|14|TRBJ2-5|TRBD1|TRBV29-1
CSVVRDRVQETQYF
TGCAGCGTTGTCCGGGACAGGGTCCAAGAGACCCAGTACTTC
>-|14|TRBJ2-2|-|TRBV19
CASNPGANTGELFF
TGTGCCAGTAATCCAGGCGCGAACACCGGGGAGCTGTTTTTT
>-|14|TRBJ2-5|TRBD1|TRBV10-3
CAISDDRGLGAQYF
TGTGCCATCAGTGATGACAGGGGGCTCGGGGCCCAGTACTTC
>-|16|TRBJ2-7|TRBD2|TRBV28
CASKPPTSGGPYEQYF
TGTGCCAGCAAACCACCCACTAGCGGGGGACCCTACGAGCAGTACTTC
>-|15|TRBJ1-3|-|TRBV13
CASSRGGAVGNTIYF
TGTGCCAGCAGCCGGGGAGGAGCGGTGGGAAACACCATATATTTT
>-|17|TRBJ2-2|-|TRBV21-1
CASSKLSSGGAGGELFF
TGTGCCAGCAGCAAATTATCTAGCGGGGGGGCCGGCGGGGAGCTGTTTTTT
>-|14|TRBJ2-1|-|TRBV30
CAWTRGLGDHEQFF
TGTGCCTGGACCAGGGGTTTGGGGGACCATGAGCAGTTCTTC
>few|13|TRBJ1-2|-|TRBV4-2
CASSQSAAGGYTF
TGTGCCAGCAGCCAAAGCGCCGCCGGGGGCTACACCTTC
>-|14|TRBJ1-1|TRBD1|TRBV7-9
CASSPLDRPTEAFF
TGTGCCAGCAGCCCTTTGGACAGGCCCACTGAAGCTTTCTTT
>-|14|TRBJ2-5|TRBD2|TRBV19
CASGSSGGAETQYF
TGTGCCAGTGGTAGTAGCGGGGGGGCTGAGACCCAGTACTTC
>once|15|TRBJ2-2|-|TRBV30
CAWAIGGGPIGELFF
TGTGCCTGGGCCATAGGGGGAGGGCCAATCGGGGAGCTGTTTTTT
>-|14|TRBJ2-5|-|TRBV5-1
CASSSGQFQETQYF
TGCGCCAGCAGCTCTGGACAGTTCCAAGAGACCCAGTACTTC
>-|16|TRBJ1-2|-|TRBV6-1
CASSDWGRAPNYGYTF
TGTGCCAGCAGTGACTGGGGCAGAGCTCCTAACTATGGCTACACCTTC
>-|19|TRBJ1-5|-|TRBV6-2/TRBV6-3
CASSYSIGGMVYSNQPQHF
TGTGCCAGCAGTTACTCGATCGGAGGGATGGTGTATAGCAATCAGCCCCAGCATTTT
>few|13|TRBJ1-1|-|TRBV2
CATGGGMNTEAFF
TGTGCCACCGGGGGGGGCATGAACACTGAAGCTTTCTTT
>-|16|TRBJ2-7|-|TRBV4-2
CASSQAAGTSAYEQYF
TGTGCCAGCAGCCAAGCAGCGGGGACAAGCGCCTACGAGCAGTACTTC
>-|13|TRBJ2-1|-|TRBV6-4
CASSDRDNNEQFF
TGTGCCAGCAGTGACCGGGACAACAATGAGCAGTTCTTC
>-|14|TRBJ2-3|TRBD1|TRBV30
CAWRAGQGRGTQYF
TGTGCCTGGAGGGCGGGACAGGGGAGGGGTACGCAGTATTTT
>-|16|TRBJ2-3|TRBD1|TRBV4-3
CASSQGPDRSTDTQYF
TGCGCCAGCAGCCAAGGCCCGGACAGGAGCACAGATACGCAGTATTTT
>-|16|TRBJ2-3|TRBD1|TRBV5-1
CASSPGDDRGTDTQYF
TGCGCCAGCAGCCCCGGTGACGACAGGGGAACAGATACGCAGTATTTT
>-|13|TRBJ2-7|TRBD1|TRBV30
CAWSPGGRGEQYF
TGTGCCTGGAGCCCAGGGGGCCGTGGCGAGCAGTACTTC
>-|13|TRBJ1-1|-|TRBV4-3
CASSQIQGTEAFF
TGCGCCAGCAGCCAAATACAGGGAACTGAAGCTTTCTTT
>-|14|TRBJ2-7|-|TRBV5-4
CASSPTWASYEQYF
TGTGCCAGCAGCCCCACTTGGGCCTCCTACGAGCAGTACTTC
>-|16|TRBJ2-1|TRBD2|TRBV7-3
CASSPRGAGGINEQFF
TGTGCCAGCAGCCCCCGTGGAGCGGGGGGTATCAATGAGCAGTTCTTC
>-|15|TRBJ2-7|TRBD2|TRBV7-2
CASSYLGGEPHEQYF
TGTGCCAGCAGCTATCTCGGGGGGGAACCCCACGAGCAGTACTTC